These T cell receptor beta chains were read from a single sample in a study of cytomegalovirus exposure and HLA in healthy donors. Sequenced by immunoSEQ multiplex PCR; TCRdb stores in-frame clones only, minus some. The sample has more than 85,000 clones; around nine tenths are singletons. The sequencing input was PBMCs. The receptors originated from a woman aged 18-29 years in good health and CMV-seronegative. CDR3s include the opening cysteine and the closing phenylalanine or tryptophan. The order of the fields is J gene, clone size, V gene, D gene, CDR3 protein, CDR3 DNA. The D gene is left open where the match is weak. A clone size is listed for some rows: how often the clone was seen (once, few, many), or a class if it is expanded.

>TRBJ2-5|.|TRBV7-9|.
CASRPGSGETQYF
TGTGCCAGCAGGCCTGGGAGCGGGGAGACCCAGTACTTC
>TRBJ2-1|few|TRBV20-1|.
CSAPPRNEQFF
TGCAGTGCTCCCCCGCGGAATGAGCAGTTCTTC
>TRBJ1-2|few|TRBV30|TRBD1
CAWSPMTGDFRYGYTF
TGTGCCTGGAGTCCCATGACAGGGGATTTTCGATATGGCTACACCTTC
>TRBJ2-7|few|TRBV5-1|TRBD1
CASSFSGTGSSYEQYF
TGCGCCAGCAGCTTCTCCGGGACAGGGAGCTCCTACGAGCAGTACTTC
>TRBJ1-6|.|TRBV4-3|.
CASSFGQTNSPLHF
TGCGCCAGCAGCTTTGGACAGACTAATTCACCCCTCCACTTT
>TRBJ2-1|.|TRBV20-1|TRBD1
CSAPTGYEQFF
TGCAGTGCTCCGACAGGGTACGAGCAGTTCTTC
>TRBJ2-7|.|TRBV28|TRBD1
CASSPDRARDEQYF
TGTGCCAGCAGTCCGGACAGGGCCAGGGACGAGCAGTACTTC
>TRBJ1-5|.|TRBV27|TRBD1
CASSQLQGNQPQHF
TGTGCCAGCAGTCAACTACAGGGGAATCAGCCCCAGCATTTT
>TRBJ2-3|.|TRBV14|TRBD2
CASSLVAGGPADTQYF
TGTGCCAGCAGCCTAGTAGCGGGGGGGCCGGCAGATACGCAGTATTTT
>TRBJ2-1|.|TRBV7-8|TRBD1
CASSSERQGVEQFF
TGTGCCAGCAGTTCTGAGAGACAGGGGGTTGAGCAGTTCTTC